These 21 T cell receptor beta chains originate from one sample sequenced in a study of shared clonotypes between healthy human individuals. Sequenced by immunoSEQ multiplex PCR; TCRdb stores in-frame clones only, minus some. The sample yields 2 million to 2.5 million clones, 92% seen once. Material: naive CD4+ T cells from PBMCs. Subset of the sample: CD45RA+ positively selected. The receptors were sampled from a man between 18 and 29 years old in good health. Some clones in this sample may be carry-over from other donors' samples.

This chain links TRBV5-1 with TRBJ1-1; no firm D call. The CDR3 loop spans 16 amino acids. V was trimmed by 0 bases and J by 0 bases, leaving 12 bases between them. Looked up from germline, CDR1 is SGHRS and CDR2 is YFSETQ. The CDR3 protein is CASSLGRQPMNTEAFF. For the CDR3, the DNA is TGCGCCAGCAGCTTGGGACGTCAGCCCATGAACACTGAAGCTTTCTTT.

The V and J genes are TRBV28 and TRBJ2-7, with D perhaps TRBD1 (6 bases). The CDR3 is 13 residues long. V lost 6 bases to trimming and J lost 0 bases, with 9 bases between them. Germline V gene data show CDR1 as MDHEN and CDR2 as SYDVKM. CDR3 nucleotide sequence: TGTGCCAGCAGACAGGGAAACTCCTACGAGCAGTACTTC. Its translation: CASRQGNSYEQYF.

This chain links TRBV27 with TRBJ1-1; D not resolved. This CDR3 comprises 13 residues. Deletions cut 1 base from V and 11 bases from J, with 14 bases between. Germline V lookup: CDR1 MNHEY, CDR2 SMNVEV (reference sequence). CDR3 nucleotide sequence: TGTGCCAGCAGTTTATTTCGGGGTCAAGAGGCTTTCTTT. This encodes CASSLFRGQEAFF.

The V and J genes are TRBV6-1 and TRBJ1-2, with D possibly matching TRBD1 (6 bases). Germline assignment: CDR1 MNHNS and CDR2 SASEGT. This CDR3 comprises 13 residues. Trimming stripped 4 bases from V and 8 bases from J, with 14 bases between. The CDR3 is CASSVQGPRGYTF. CDR3 nucleotides: TGTGCCAGCAGTGTACAGGGCCCGCGGGGCTACACCTTC.

The chain uses TRBV5-8 and TRBJ2-7; 7 bases match TRBD1. Germline V CDR1 and CDR2: SGHTS, YDEGEE. V lost 4 bases, J lost 1 base, and 14 bases stayed unmatched. CDR3 length: 17 amino acids. CDR3 sequence: CASSLGRGQVLSYEQYF. The CDR3 DNA follows: TGTGCCAGCAGCCTGGGAAGGGGGCAGGTCCTATCCTACGAGCAGTACTTC.

V is TRBV28 and J is TRBJ2-7, with 10 bases lining up with TRBD1. The germline gives CDR1 MDHEN, CDR2 SYDVKM. CDR3 size: 17 residues. The J segment lost 4 bases and the V segment lost 9 bases, leaving 18 bases of the junction unmatched. The CDR3 is CASQNSFPGQGQYEQYF. The CDR3 coding sequence is TGTGCCAGTCAGAATTCCTTCCCGGGACAGGGGCAATACGAGCAGTACTTC.

This sequence joins TRBV5-1 and TRBJ2-1; 10 bases are a match to TRBD1. Germline V gene data show CDR1 as SGHRS and CDR2 as YFSETQ. V lost 3 bases and J lost 7; bases outside the gene matches: 4. The CDR3 totals 14 residues. CDR3 coding DNA: TGCGCCAGCAGCTCCGGGACAGGGGAGAATGAGCAGTTCTTC. This translates into CASSSGTGENEQFF.

A remark on this clone: The same CDR3 also results from other DNA sequences found in this sample. This chain connects TRBV5-4 to TRBJ2-1, with TRBD1 matching 7 bases. V shed 0 bases, J shed 2 bases, and the junction held 2 bases outside the gene matches. The CDR3 has 15 amino acids. Germline V lookup: CDR1 SGHNT, CDR2 YYREEE (reference sequence). Here the CDR3 reads CASSLDRGPYNEQFF. The CDR3 region has the DNA TGTGCCAGCAGCTTGGACAGGGGCCCCTACAATGAGCAGTTCTTC.

The CDR3 protein is CASSRLTGLQETQYF. CDR3 sequence (DNA): TGTGCCAGCAGTCGCCTGACAGGGCTCCAAGAGACCCAGTACTTC. This sequence joins TRBV28 and TRBJ2-5, with 7 nucleotides matching TRBD1. The junction had 7 bases not matched to a gene; V was cut back by 5 bases and J by 1 base. The CDR3 consists of 15 residues. Germline-derived CDR1 and CDR2 are MDHEN and SYDVKM.

The V call is TRBV5-1, the J call TRBJ2-5; D may be TRBD1 (6 bases). The CDR3 runs 15 residues. Germline V gene data show CDR1 as SGHRS and CDR2 as YFSETQ. Trimming cost V 2 bases and J 5 bases, with 16 bases left between them. The DNA for the CDR3 is TGCGCCAGCAGCTTCTCGCAGGGGCGCGGGGAGACCCAGTACTTC. This translates into CASSFSQGRGETQYF.

A word on this clone: The sample carries other DNA sequences with the same CDR3. The rearrangement links TRBV5-1 to TRBJ2-5; perhaps TRBD2 as D (6 bases). V was clipped by 0 bases and J by 2 bases, with 8 bases between them. This CDR3 contains 14 residues. The germline V gene has CDR1 SGHRS and CDR2 YFSETQ. DNA of the CDR3: TGCGCCAGCAGCTTGGCCGGGGGTCAAGAGACCCAGTACTTC. This gives the protein CASSLAGGQETQYF.

DNA for the CDR3: TGCGCCAGCAGCGCACAGGGTGGAAAGAACACTGAAGCTTTCTTT. It is translated as CASSAQGGKNTEAFF. The chain employs TRBV5-1 and TRBJ1-1; D might be TRBD1 (6 bases). This CDR3 is built from 15 residues. Trimming left V 4 bases short and J 1 base short, with 14 bases between. Germline-derived CDR1 and CDR2 are SGHRS and YFSETQ.

The chain combines TRBV6-5 with TRBJ2-1; D might be TRBD1 or TRBD2, each matching 5 bases. The CDR3 loop spans 12 amino acids. The V gene's germline CDR1 is MNHEY and CDR2 SVGAGI. The V end was cut by 10 bases, the J end by 14 bases, with 21 bases between. CDR3 region: CATTGTHLREFF. Written as DNA, the CDR3 is TGTGCCACTACCGGGACCCACCTTAGGGAGTTCTTC.

This rearrangement joins TRBV7-9 to TRBJ2-7, with TRBD1 matching 7 bases. This CDR3 comprises 16 residues. The trim removed 2 bases at V and 2 bases at J, leaving 9 bases unmatched. Germline CDR1 reads SEHNR; CDR2 reads FQNEAQ (reference sequence). The CDR3 loop is CASSLTRQGVAYEQYF. CDR3 bases: TGTGCCAGCAGCTTAACCCGACAGGGCGTCGCCTACGAGCAGTACTTC.

The J gene is TRBJ2-1, the V gene TRBV9, with a possible D match to TRBD1 (6 bases). The germline V and J ends were trimmed by 4 bases and 4 bases, with 15 bases remaining between them. This CDR3 has 15 residues. The germline gives CDR1 SGDLS, CDR2 YYNGEE. The CDR3 DNA reads as TGTGCCAGCAGCCTAGGGGGTGATCAGTACAATGAGCAGTTCTTC. Encoded protein: CASSLGGDQYNEQFF.

This rearrangement joins TRBV5-6 to TRBJ2-1; TRBD2 matches 9 bases. CDR3 length equals 15 residues. V dropped 2 bases and J dropped 5; count of bases not matched to a gene: 5. CDR1 and CDR2 from the germline V gene are SGHDT and YYEEEE. The CDR3 protein is CASSLSGRPDNEQFF. CDR3 DNA sequence: TGTGCCAGCAGCTTAAGCGGGAGGCCGGACAATGAGCAGTTCTTC.

V gene TRBV5-1 combines with J gene TRBJ2-3; the D is unclear. Looked up from germline, CDR1 is SGHRS and CDR2 is YFSETQ. The CDR3 has 14 amino acids. V was shortened by 1 base and J by 0 bases, with 6 bases between the two germline ends. The CDR3 reads CASSLTASTDTQYF. In DNA, the CDR3 is TGCGCCAGCAGCTTGACAGCAAGCACAGATACGCAGTATTTT.

This chain joins TRBV6-5 and TRBJ2-1; TRBD2 matches at 9 bases. The germline V gene encodes CDR1 MNHEY and CDR2 SVGAGI. The CDR3 covers 14 residues. V lost 5 bases to trimming and J lost 7 bases; unmatched junction nucleotides: 6. The DNA of the CDR3 is TGTGCCAGCAGTCGCGGGGGGGCCGCAAATGAGCAGTTCTTC. Translating gives CASSRGGAANEQFF.

The chain employs TRBV9 and TRBJ2-3; 8 bases agree with TRBD2. Trimming took 0 bases from V and 4 from J; bases not matched to a gene: 16. Germline CDR1 is SGDLS and CDR2 is YYNGEE. The CDR3 spans 19 residues. The CDR3 here is CASSVGSGTFGGLADTQYF. The CDR3 DNA reads as TGTGCCAGCAGCGTAGGTAGCGGGACCTTTGGGGGTTTGGCAGATACGCAGTATTTT.

The gene calls are TRBV6-5 and TRBJ2-3; no firm D call. The V gene's germline CDR1 is MNHEY and CDR2 SVGAGI. With 5 bases removed from V and 4 bases from J, the gap between germline ends came to 4 bases. CDR3 size: 11 residues. The CDR3 nucleotides are TGTGCCAGCAGTATCTCAGATACGCAGTATTTT. Its protein is CASSISDTQYF.

The chain employs TRBV15 and TRBJ2-3; D is undetermined. V lost 1 base, J lost 1 base, and 9 bases lay in between. CDR3 length: 15 residues. Germline CDR1 is LNHNV and CDR2 is YYDKDF (reference sequence). CDR3 nucleotides: TGTGCCACCAGCAGAGCGGCCTTTCGCACAGATACGCAGTATTTT. It translates to CATSRAAFRTDTQYF.